The following is a T cell receptor (beta chain) sequence with its context. Its cognate antigen is unknown. This sample is drawn from a study of cytotoxic CD8 clonotypes in ibrutinib-treated CLL. The study, taken as a whole, reports: The study found baseline clonality above age-matched healthy donors, tracking circulating CD8+ T-cell counts. Public clonotypes showed up rarely, and on treatment they shrank or held steady.

Generated by immunoSEQ multiplex PCR, the TCRdb table keeps only in-frame clones and is missing some. The sample lists 20,000 to 25,000 clones, 65% to 80% occurring once. Germline V CDR1 and CDR2: SGHRS, YFSETQ. V gave up 4 bases and J gave up 4 bases; unmatched junction bases: 5. This CDR3 has 16 residues. This chain joins TRBV5-1 and TRBJ2-3, with TRBD2 matching 14 bases. Sequencing was performed on PBMCs, taken after 12 months of ibrutinib treatment. The clonotype originates from a human donor with chronic lymphocytic leukemia. The CDR3 here is CASSQMTSGGADTQYF. CDR3 sequence (DNA): TGCGCCAGCAGCCAAATGACTAGCGGGGGGGCAGATACGCAGTATTTT.